The next 16 T cell receptor beta chains were all read from a single sample in a study of human T cells and chemical hapten exposure. TCRdb reprocessed the RACE reads via MiXCR and lists one record per CDR3 protein. Here the sample spans tens of thousands of distinct CDR3 sequences, about 6.7% being singletons. Time point in this sample: pre-sensitization, week 0. The sample's treatment: therapeutic diphenylcyclopropenone sensitization with weekly scalp DPC. Sequences were derived from whole blood, sampled in connection with sensitization to the hapten diphenylcyclopropenone (DPC). Receptors were obtained from a woman in her thirties with alopecia areata. Some clones in this sample may be carry-over from other donors' samples.

The sample holds many counts of this clonotype. The chain employs TRBV6-5 and TRBJ1-4, with a weak D call TRBD1 (5 bases). The CDR3 runs 16 residues. V lost 0 bases to trimming and J lost 7 bases, with 15 bases between them. The germline V gene encodes CDR1 MNHEY and CDR2 SVGAGI. The CDR3 DNA is TGTGCCAGCAGTTACTCGAACGTTCGGGGACCTGAAAAACTGTTTTTT. This codes for CASSYSNVRGPEKLFF.

The rearrangement uses TRBV12-3 or TRBV12-4 and TRBJ2-3; D unresolved. V was cut by 3 bases and J by 5 bases, with 6 bases left in between. The CDR3 has 12 amino acids. CDR3 in DNA: TGTGCCAGCAGTTTTAGCCTAGATACGCAGTATTTT. This codes for CASSFSLDTQYF.

This clonotype was counted at least ten times. The CDR3 region has the DNA TGTGCCAGCAGCTTAGACGGGACTAGCGGGGGCTTACAGGATACGCAGTATTTT. Translated: CASSLDGTSGGLQDTQYF. The genes are TRBV7-6 and TRBJ2-3, with TRBD2 identical over 14 bases. V trimming: 1 base; J trimming: 6 bases; junction bases outside the gene matches: 9. Germline V gene data show CDR1 as SGHVS and CDR2 as FNYEAQ. The CDR3 loop spans 18 amino acids.

This clonotype was detected many times. The genes are TRBV4-2 and TRBJ1-5; D may be TRBD1 (5 bases). Between the trimmed V and J ends, which lost 4 bases and 1 base, there was a span of 8 bases. Germline CDR1 LGHNA, CDR2 YNFKEQ. The CDR3 is made up of 14 amino acids. The CDR3 reads CASSRRVSNQPQHF. CDR3 nucleotide sequence: TGTGCCAGCAGCCGCAGGGTCAGCAATCAGCCCCAGCATTTT.

The rearrangement links TRBV10-3 to TRBJ2-3, with TRBD2 matching over 9 bases. Trimming took 6 bases from V and 0 from J; bases not matched to a gene: 7. The CDR3 consists of 16 residues. Germline CDR1 and CDR2: ENHRY and SYGVKD. CDR3 sequence reads: CAISRGGEPSTDTQYF. The CDR3 nucleotides are TGTGCCATCAGCCGCGGGGGGGAACCTAGCACAGATACGCAGTATTTT.

This clonotype was recorded many times. The CDR3 loop reads CASSLGRSGNTIYF. CDR3 in DNA: TGTGCCAGCAGTTTGGGGAGATCTGGAAACACCATATATTTT. The chain joins TRBV12-3 or TRBV12-4 to TRBJ1-3; D unclear. V lost 3 bases and J lost 1, with 7 bases in between. This CDR3 comprises 14 residues.

At least ten counts were recorded for this clonotype. J is TRBJ1-1 and V is TRBV5-6; D is ambiguous. Germline V gene sequence: CDR1 SGHDT, CDR2 YYEEEE. This CDR3 comprises 15 residues. Trimming shortened V by 4 bases and J by 1 base, and 14 bases separated the two germline ends. The CDR3 DNA is TGTGCCAGCAGCCTTCGACATCTCCAGAACACTGAAGCTTTCTTT. It specifies CASSLRHLQNTEAFF.

Many counts were recorded for this clonotype. This sequence joins TRBV19 and TRBJ2-1, with 9 bases identical to TRBD2. This CDR3 is built from 15 residues. CDR1 and CDR2 from the germline V gene are LNHDA and SQIVND (reference sequence). V gave up 3 bases and J gave up 7 bases; unmatched junction bases: 7. CDR3 region: CASSMLRGGRNEQFF. The CDR3 nucleotides are TGTGCCAGTAGTATGTTGCGGGGGGGCCGAAATGAGCAGTTCTTC.

This clonotype was seen at least ten times. CDR3 amino acids: CASSKYEGRQDTQYF. DNA for the CDR3: TGTGCCAGCAGTAAATATGAGGGGCGGCAAGATACGCAGTATTTT. J is TRBJ2-3 and V is TRBV28; D tentatively fits TRBD1 or TRBD2 (5 bases each). With 5 bases removed from V and 5 bases from J, the gap between germline ends came to 17 bases. The CDR3 is 15 amino acids. Looked up from germline, CDR1 is MDHEN and CDR2 is SYDVKM.

This clonotype was counted at least ten times. The V and J genes are TRBV5-1 and TRBJ1-2; 7 bases map to TRBD1. J gave up 3 bases and V 0 bases, and 8 bases lay outside the gene matches. The CDR3 is made up of 16 amino acids. Per germline, CDR1 SGHRS and CDR2 YFSETQ. The CDR3 coding sequence is TGCGCCAGCAGCTTGGCTCCCGACAGGGCCCACTATGGCTACACCTTC. This codes for CASSLAPDRAHYGYTF. The full variable domain, completed using reference TRBV5-1 and TRBJ1-2, is KAGVTQTPRYLIKTRGQQVTLSCSPISGHRSVSWYQQTPGQGLQFLFEYFSETQRNKGNFPGRFSGRQFSNSRSEMNVSTLELGDSALYLCASSLAPDRAHYGYTFGSGTRLTVV.

V usage is TRBV29-1 and J usage is TRBJ2-3; 8 nucleotides align to TRBD1. Germline CDR1 and CDR2: SQVTM and ANQGSEA. The CDR3 extends over 12 amino acids. The J segment lost 5 bases and the V segment lost 6 bases, leaving 4 bases of the junction unmatched. The CDR3 DNA reads as TGCAGCGTCGGACAGGGAGGAGATACGCAGTATTTT. Its protein is CSVGQGGDTQYF.

In this sample, this clonotype turned up a few times. The chain is built from TRBV6-1 and TRBJ1-2; 10 nucleotides agree with TRBD1. Germline V gene lookup returns CDR1 MNHNS and CDR2 SASEGT. V shed 10 bases, J shed 7 bases, and the junction held 12 bases outside the gene matches. The CDR3 loop spans 14 amino acids. CDR3 sequence: CATSSPGQGPGYTF. CDR3 nucleotides: TGTGCCACATCCAGCCCGGGACAGGGGCCTGGCTACACCTTC.

The genes are TRBV5-6 and TRBJ2-1, with 8 positions matching TRBD2. The germline V gene has CDR1 SGHDT and CDR2 YYEEEE. V trimming: 2 bases; J trimming: 7 bases; junction bases outside the gene matches: 8. The CDR3 spans 15 residues. CDR3 amino acids: CASSFRGGPRNEQFF. In nucleotides, the CDR3 is TGTGCCAGCAGCTTCCGGGGGGGCCCAAGGAATGAGCAGTTCTTC. The full variable domain, its missing parts supplied by reference TRBV5-6 and TRBJ2-1, is DAGVTQSPTHLIKTRGQQVTLRCSPKSGHDTVSWYQQALGQGPQFIFQYYEEEERQRGNFPDRFSGHQFPNYSSELNVNALLLGDSALYLCASSFRGGPRNEQFFGPGTRLTVL.

This clonotype appeared a few times. V usage is TRBV5-4 and J usage is TRBJ1-6; a weak D match, TRBD1 (5 bases). Per the germline V gene, CDR1 is SGHNT and CDR2 is YYREEE (reference sequence). This CDR3 spans 16 amino acids. The V gene lost 2 bases and the J gene lost 7 bases, with 16 bases spanning the gap. This CDR3 reads CASSFIFQGLNSPLHF. Written as DNA, the CDR3 is TGTGCCAGCAGCTTCATTTTTCAGGGTTTGAATTCACCCCTCCACTTT.

Many counts were recorded for this clonotype. The chain combines TRBV12-3 or TRBV12-4 with TRBJ2-3; D ambiguous. V was trimmed by 4 bases and J by 4 bases, leaving 15 bases between them. The length of the CDR3 is 15 residues. The CDR3 protein is CASSYGSGSSDTQYF. The CDR3 DNA sequence: TGTGCCAGCAGTTACGGCTCCGGCAGCTCAGATACGCAGTATTTT.

This clonotype was seen a few times. The chain joins TRBV9 to TRBJ1-2, with 9 bases that match TRBD1. With V trimmed by 4 bases and J by 0 bases, 22 bases remained unmatched. Germline values: CDR1 SGDLS, CDR2 YYNGEE. The CDR3 is 21 residues long. The CDR3 DNA follows: TGTGCCAGCAGCTCGAGGGGGCCCGGGACAGGGTTGAGGGCTACTAACTATGGCTACACCTTC. Protein: CASSSRGPGTGLRATNYGYTF.